Listed below are T cell receptor beta chains from one sample, sequenced in a study of preoperative IRX-2 immunotherapy in early breast cancer. This table comes from immunoSEQ multiplex PCR, and its TCRdb copy is limited to in-frame clones, with some not included. In the table there are about 26,000 clones, roughly four fifths of which are singletons. The sequences come from lymph node tissue, collected after IRX-2 immunotherapy. The receptors shown here come from a human donor with breast cancer. Each CDR3 is given with its conserved first and last residue. The D gene is left open where the match is weak. Clone size is shown for a subset of rows, as once, few, many or a class of expanded clone.

J: TRBJ2-1; D: .; V: TRBV6-4; size: .; CDR3: CASSYLNEQFF
J: TRBJ2-3; D: TRBD1; V: TRBV6-1; size: .; CDR3: CASSEARTGPTDTQYF
J: TRBJ1-4; D: .; V: TRBV18; size: .; CDR3: CASSPGEDEKLFF
J: TRBJ2-1; D: TRBD1; V: TRBV15; size: once; CDR3: CATSRDMGQGALGEQFF
J: TRBJ2-3; D: .; V: TRBV5-1; size: .; CDR3: CASSLVVGRGADTQYF
J: TRBJ2-2; D: .; V: TRBV4-1; size: once; CDR3: CASSPNANTGELFF
J: TRBJ2-2; D: .; V: TRBV6-7; size: .; CDR3: CASRTMGNTGELFF
J: TRBJ1-4; D: TRBD1; V: TRBV10-3; size: .; CDR3: CASRSGTGNHLGEKLFF
J: TRBJ2-7; D: .; V: TRBV5-1; size: .; CDR3: CASSLEIGTNEQYF
J: TRBJ2-7; D: .; V: TRBV30; size: .; CDR3: CAWGGGYEQYF
J: TRBJ2-5; D: .; V: TRBV29-1; size: once; CDR3: CSAEADGGTQYF
J: TRBJ1-2; D: .; V: TRBV28; size: few; CDR3: CASRYTGLLYGYTF
J: TRBJ2-1; D: .; V: TRBV19; size: .; CDR3: CASSISPGYNEQFF
J: TRBJ1-1; D: .; V: TRBV12-5; size: .; CDR3: CASGRTVSMNTEAFF
J: TRBJ2-5; D: .; V: TRBV15; size: .; CDR3: CATSDFGTGKTQYF
J: TRBJ2-6; D: .; V: TRBV14; size: few; CDR3: CASSQVSGANVLTF
J: TRBJ2-2; D: TRBD2; V: TRBV19; size: once; CDR3: CASSIPQRGGLGGELFF
J: TRBJ1-1; D: .; V: TRBV6-7; size: .; CDR3: CASRGRVNTEAFF
J: TRBJ2-5; D: TRBD2; V: TRBV15; size: .; CDR3: CATAPLLRAGGQETQYF
J: TRBJ2-3; D: .; V: TRBV11-1; size: .; CDR3: CASSQDSGSSTDTQYF
J: TRBJ2-5; D: .; V: TRBV18; size: .; CDR3: CASSPPSYQETQYF
J: TRBJ1-2; D: .; V: TRBV6-1; size: .; CDR3: CASSEGGSANYGYTF
J: TRBJ2-5; D: .; V: TRBV10-2; size: .; CDR3: CASSESRSAQETQYF
J: TRBJ1-6; D: .; V: TRBV5-1; size: .; CDR3: CASSRSVRSDSPLHF
J: TRBJ2-1; D: TRBD2; V: TRBV19; size: .; CDR3: CASSSIRTSGFNEQFF
J: TRBJ1-3; D: .; V: TRBV6-8; size: few; CDR3: CASSPGQLGGNTIYF
J: TRBJ2-2; D: TRBD2; V: TRBV10-2; size: .; CDR3: CASRKGLARNTGELFF
J: TRBJ2-5; D: TRBD2; V: TRBV5-1; size: few; CDR3: CASSLGLAGVETQYF
J: TRBJ2-2; D: .; V: TRBV29-1; size: .; CDR3: CSVDPTGTGELFF
J: TRBJ2-2; D: .; V: TRBV10-1; size: .; CDR3: CASSDPDRSNTGELFF
J: TRBJ1-5; D: TRBD1; V: TRBV6-4; size: .; CDR3: CASSYSSRGNQPQHF
J: TRBJ1-4; D: TRBD1; V: TRBV15; size: medium-sized; CDR3: CATSRGDSNEKLFF
J: TRBJ1-1; D: .; V: TRBV5-1; size: .; CDR3: CASSFWGVDTEAFF
J: TRBJ2-1; D: .; V: TRBV6-8; size: .; CDR3: CASKSGPRLEQFF
J: TRBJ1-1; D: .; V: TRBV1; size: few; CDR3: CASSLSPGTDDEAFF
J: TRBJ1-6; D: .; V: TRBV18; size: .; CDR3: CASSLGLRGGAYSPLHF
J: TRBJ1-2; D: .; V: TRBV6-8; size: .; CDR3: CASSYTSNKGYGYTF
J: TRBJ1-5; D: .; V: TRBV23-1; size: .; CDR3: CASSSGGGQPQHF
J: TRBJ2-2; D: .; V: TRBV6-8; size: .; CDR3: CASSSHTGELFF
J: TRBJ1-5; D: TRBD1; V: TRBV18; size: few; CDR3: CASSPQGGGSNQPQHF
J: TRBJ2-2; D: .; V: TRBV5-1; size: .; CDR3: CASSSMTVGTGELFF